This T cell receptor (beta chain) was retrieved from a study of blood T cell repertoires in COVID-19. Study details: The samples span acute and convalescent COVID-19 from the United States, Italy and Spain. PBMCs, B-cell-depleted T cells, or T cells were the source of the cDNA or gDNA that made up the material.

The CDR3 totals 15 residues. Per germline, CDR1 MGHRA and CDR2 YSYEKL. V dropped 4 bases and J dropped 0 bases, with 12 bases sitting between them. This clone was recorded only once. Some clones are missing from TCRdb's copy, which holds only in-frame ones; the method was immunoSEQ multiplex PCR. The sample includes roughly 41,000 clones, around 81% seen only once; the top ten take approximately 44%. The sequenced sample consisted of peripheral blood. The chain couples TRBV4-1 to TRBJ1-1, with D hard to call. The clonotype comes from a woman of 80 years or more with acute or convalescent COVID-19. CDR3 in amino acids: CASSLVERVNTEAFF. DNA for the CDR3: TGCGCCAGCAGCCTAGTGGAGAGAGTGAACACTGAAGCTTTCTTT.